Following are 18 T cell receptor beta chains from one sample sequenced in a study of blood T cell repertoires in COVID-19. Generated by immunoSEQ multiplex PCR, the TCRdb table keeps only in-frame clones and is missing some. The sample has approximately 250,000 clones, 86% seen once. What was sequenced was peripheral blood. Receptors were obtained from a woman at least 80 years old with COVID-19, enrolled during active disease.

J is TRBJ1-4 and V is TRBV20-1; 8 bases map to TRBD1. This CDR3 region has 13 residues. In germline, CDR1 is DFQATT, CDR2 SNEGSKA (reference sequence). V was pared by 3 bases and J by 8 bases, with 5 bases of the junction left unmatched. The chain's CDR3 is CSASTGGREKLFF. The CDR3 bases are TGCAGTGCTAGTACAGGGGGTCGGGAAAAACTGTTTTTT.

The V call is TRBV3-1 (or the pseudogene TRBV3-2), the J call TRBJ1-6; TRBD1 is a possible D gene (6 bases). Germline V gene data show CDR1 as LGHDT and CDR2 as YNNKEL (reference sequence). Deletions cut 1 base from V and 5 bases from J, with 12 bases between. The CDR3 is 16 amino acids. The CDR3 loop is CASSQVGQRDNSPLHF. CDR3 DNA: TGTGCCAGCAGCCAAGTTGGACAGAGAGATAATTCACCCCTCCACTTT.

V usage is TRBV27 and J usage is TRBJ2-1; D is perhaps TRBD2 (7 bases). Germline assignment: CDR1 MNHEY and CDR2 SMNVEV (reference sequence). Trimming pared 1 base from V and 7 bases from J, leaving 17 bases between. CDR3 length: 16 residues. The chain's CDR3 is CASSLLGGGGFNEQFF. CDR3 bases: TGTGCCAGCAGTTTATTGGGCGGGGGCGGGTTTAATGAGCAGTTCTTC.

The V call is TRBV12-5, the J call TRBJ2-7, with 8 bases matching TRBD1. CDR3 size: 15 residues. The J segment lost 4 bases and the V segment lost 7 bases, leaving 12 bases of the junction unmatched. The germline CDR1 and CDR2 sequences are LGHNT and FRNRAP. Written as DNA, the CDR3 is TGTGCTAGTGACCCACGACCGGGACAGGCTTACGAGCAGTACGTC. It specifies CASDPRPGQAYEQYV.

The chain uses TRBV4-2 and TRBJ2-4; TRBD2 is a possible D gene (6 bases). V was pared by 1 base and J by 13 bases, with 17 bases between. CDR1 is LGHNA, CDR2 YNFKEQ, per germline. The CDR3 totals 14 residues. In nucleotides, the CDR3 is TGTGCCAGCAGCCAAGGGAGGGACGGATGGGTGCAGTACTTC. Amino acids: CASSQGRDGWVQYF.

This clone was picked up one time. The CDR3 is CAWSSGLAGVPGFF. CDR3 nucleotides: TGTGCCTGGAGTTCGGGACTAGCGGGGGTCCCCGGGTTCTTC. The chain couples TRBV30 to TRBJ2-1; 14 bases are a match to TRBD2. V shed 2 bases and J 15 bases; nucleotides not matched to a gene: 9. Per the germline V gene, CDR1 is GTSNPN and CDR2 is SVGIG (reference sequence). This CDR3 region has 14 residues.

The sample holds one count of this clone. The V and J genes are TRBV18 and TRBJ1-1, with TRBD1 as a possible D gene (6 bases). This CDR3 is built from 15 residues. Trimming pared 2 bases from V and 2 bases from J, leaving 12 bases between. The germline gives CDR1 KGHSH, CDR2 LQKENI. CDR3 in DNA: TGTGCCAGCTCACCAACGGCCAGGGGTAACACTGAAGCTTTCTTT. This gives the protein CASSPTARGNTEAFF.

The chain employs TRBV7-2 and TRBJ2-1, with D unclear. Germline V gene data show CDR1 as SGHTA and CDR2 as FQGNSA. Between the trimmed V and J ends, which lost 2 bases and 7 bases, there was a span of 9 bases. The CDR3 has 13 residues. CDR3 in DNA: TGTGCCAGCAGCTTAAGAGGTGGGAATGAGCAGTTCTTC. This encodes CASSLRGGNEQFF.

This CDR3 reads CASRAGGKGETQYF. CDR3 DNA sequence: TGTGCCAGCAGGGCGGGGGGTAAAGGAGAGACCCAGTACTTC. The V and J genes are TRBV2 and TRBJ2-5, with TRBD2 matching 8 bases. Losses at the gene ends were 6 bases for V and 4 bases for J; bases not matched to a gene: 7. CDR1 is SNHLY and CDR2 is FYNNEI in the germline V gene. This CDR3 is 14 amino acids long. The variable domain in full, completed from reference TRBV2 and TRBJ2-5, reads EPEVTQTPSHQVTQMGQEVILRCVPISNHLYFYWYRQILGQKVEFLVSFYNNEISEKSEIFDDQFSVERPDGSNFTLKIRSTKLEDSAMYFCASRAGGKGETQYFGPGTRLLVL.

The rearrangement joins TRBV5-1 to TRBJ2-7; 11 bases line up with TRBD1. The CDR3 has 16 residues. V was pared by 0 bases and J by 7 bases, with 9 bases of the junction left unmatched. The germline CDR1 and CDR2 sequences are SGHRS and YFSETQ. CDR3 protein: CASSLAIGQGAREQYF. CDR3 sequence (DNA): TGCGCCAGCAGCTTGGCCATAGGACAGGGGGCTCGGGAGCAGTACTTC.

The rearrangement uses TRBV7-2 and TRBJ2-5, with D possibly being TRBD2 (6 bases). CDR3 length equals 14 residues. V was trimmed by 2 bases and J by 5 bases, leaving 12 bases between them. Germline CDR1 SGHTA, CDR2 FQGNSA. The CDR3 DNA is TGTGCCAGCAGCTTACGGAGGGGTCAGGAGACCCAGTACTTC. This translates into CASSLRRGQETQYF. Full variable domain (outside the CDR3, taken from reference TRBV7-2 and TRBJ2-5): GAGVSQSPSNKVTEKGKDVELRCDPISGHTALYWYRQSLGQGLEFLIYFQGNSAPDKSGLPSDRFSAERTGGSVSTLTIQRTQQEDSAVYLCASSLRRGQETQYFGPGTRLLVL.

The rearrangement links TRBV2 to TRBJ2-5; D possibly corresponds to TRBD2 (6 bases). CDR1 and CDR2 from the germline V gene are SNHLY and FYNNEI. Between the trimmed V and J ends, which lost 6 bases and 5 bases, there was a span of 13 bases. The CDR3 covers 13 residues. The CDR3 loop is CASRGGVTETQYF. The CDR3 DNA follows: TGTGCCAGCAGAGGAGGGGTGACGGAGACCCAGTACTTC.

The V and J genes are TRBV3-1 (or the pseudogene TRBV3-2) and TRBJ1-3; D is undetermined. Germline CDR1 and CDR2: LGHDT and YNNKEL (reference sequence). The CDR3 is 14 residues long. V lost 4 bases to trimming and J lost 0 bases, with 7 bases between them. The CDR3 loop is CASSPYDSGNTIYF. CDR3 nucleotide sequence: TGTGCCAGCAGCCCCTATGACTCTGGAAACACCATATATTTT.

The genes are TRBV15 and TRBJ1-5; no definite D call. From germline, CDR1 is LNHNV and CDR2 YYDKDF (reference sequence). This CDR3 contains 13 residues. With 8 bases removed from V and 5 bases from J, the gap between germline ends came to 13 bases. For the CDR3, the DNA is TGTGCCACCGCCCCGGGGAGGCATCAGCCCCAGCATTTT. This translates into CATAPGRHQPQHF.

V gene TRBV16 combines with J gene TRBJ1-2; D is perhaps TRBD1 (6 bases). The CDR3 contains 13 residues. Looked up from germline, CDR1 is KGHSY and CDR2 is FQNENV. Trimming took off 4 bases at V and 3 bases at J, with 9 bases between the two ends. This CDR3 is CASSLNRDYGYTF. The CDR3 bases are TGTGCCAGCAGCCTAAACAGGGACTATGGCTACACCTTC.

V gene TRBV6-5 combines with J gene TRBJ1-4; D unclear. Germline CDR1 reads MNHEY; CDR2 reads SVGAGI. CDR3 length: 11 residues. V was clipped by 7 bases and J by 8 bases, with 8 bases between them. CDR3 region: CASKVGEKLFF. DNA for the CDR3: TGTGCCAGCAAGGTCGGGGAAAAACTGTTTTTT.

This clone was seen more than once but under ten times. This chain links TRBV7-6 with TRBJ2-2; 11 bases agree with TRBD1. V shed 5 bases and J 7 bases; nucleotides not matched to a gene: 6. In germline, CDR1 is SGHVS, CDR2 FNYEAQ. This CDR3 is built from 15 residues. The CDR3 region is CASSPGQGASGELFF. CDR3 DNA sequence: TGTGCCAGCAGCCCTGGACAGGGGGCTAGCGGGGAGCTGTTTTTT.

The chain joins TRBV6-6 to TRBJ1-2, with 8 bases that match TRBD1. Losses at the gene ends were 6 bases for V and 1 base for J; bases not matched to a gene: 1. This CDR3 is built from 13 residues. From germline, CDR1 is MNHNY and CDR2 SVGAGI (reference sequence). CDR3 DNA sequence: TGTGCCAGCAGCGACAGGGGTAACTATGGCTACACCTTC. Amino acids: CASSDRGNYGYTF.